This T cell receptor beta chain was identified during a study of T cells expressing NK-cell markers. There are 16 residues in the CDR3. CDR1 and CDR2 from the germline V gene are KGHDR and SFDVKD. TCRdb reprocessed the 5' RACE reads and stores each CDR3 protein as one record, lacking DNA. The listing contains 140,000 to 150,000 distinct CDR3 sequences. The sequence came from a man aged 18 to 30 in good health. The sample comprised blood T cells: a sorted CD56 or NKG2C T cell subset, CD4+ or CD8+ T cells, or bulk PBMC T cells (not recorded which). The rearrangement uses TRBV24-1 and TRBJ2-2; with no DNA, the TCRdb D assignment of TRBD2 cannot be verified. CDR3: CATNSGREAYTGELFF.